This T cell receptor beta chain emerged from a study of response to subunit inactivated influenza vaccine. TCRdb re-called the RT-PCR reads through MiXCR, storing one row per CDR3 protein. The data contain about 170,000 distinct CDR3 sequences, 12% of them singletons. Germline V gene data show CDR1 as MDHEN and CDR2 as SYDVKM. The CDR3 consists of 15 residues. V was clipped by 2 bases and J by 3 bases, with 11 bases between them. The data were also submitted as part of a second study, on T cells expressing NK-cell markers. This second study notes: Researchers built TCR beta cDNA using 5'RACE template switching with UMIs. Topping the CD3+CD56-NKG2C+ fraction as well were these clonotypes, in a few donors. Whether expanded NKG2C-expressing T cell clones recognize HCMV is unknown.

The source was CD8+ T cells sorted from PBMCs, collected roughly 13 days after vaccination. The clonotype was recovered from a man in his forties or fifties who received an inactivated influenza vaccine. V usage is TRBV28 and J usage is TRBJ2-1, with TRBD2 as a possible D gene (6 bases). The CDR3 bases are TGTGCCAGCAGTTTAATCGGGGGTCACTACAATGAGCAGTTCTTC. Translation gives CASSLIGGHYNEQFF.